Sequencing of this TCR beta chain was carried out in a study of early T cells in non-severe SARS-CoV-2 infection. Across the whole study: Alpha and beta chains were unpaired, from unsorted whole-blood bulk RNA.

TCRdb re-analysed the 5' RACE reads in MiXCR, keeping a single row per CDR3 protein. Of 25,000 to 30,000 distinct CDR3 sequences in the sample, 4.4% were seen once. This clonotype appeared many times. V shed 6 bases, J shed 3 bases, and the junction held 6 bases outside the gene matches. Germline-derived CDR1 and CDR2 are SEHNR and FQNEAQ (reference sequence). This CDR3 is 14 amino acids long. The sequenced sample was whole blood. V and J are TRBV7-9 and TRBJ1-1, with 8 bases identical to TRBD1. The TCR originated in an adult who was a healthcare worker with PCR-confirmed SARS-CoV-2 infection or an uninfected control (not recorded which). The CDR3 here is CASRPMDRDTEAFF. The CDR3 DNA is TGTGCCAGCAGGCCTATGGACAGGGACACTGAAGCTTTCTTT.